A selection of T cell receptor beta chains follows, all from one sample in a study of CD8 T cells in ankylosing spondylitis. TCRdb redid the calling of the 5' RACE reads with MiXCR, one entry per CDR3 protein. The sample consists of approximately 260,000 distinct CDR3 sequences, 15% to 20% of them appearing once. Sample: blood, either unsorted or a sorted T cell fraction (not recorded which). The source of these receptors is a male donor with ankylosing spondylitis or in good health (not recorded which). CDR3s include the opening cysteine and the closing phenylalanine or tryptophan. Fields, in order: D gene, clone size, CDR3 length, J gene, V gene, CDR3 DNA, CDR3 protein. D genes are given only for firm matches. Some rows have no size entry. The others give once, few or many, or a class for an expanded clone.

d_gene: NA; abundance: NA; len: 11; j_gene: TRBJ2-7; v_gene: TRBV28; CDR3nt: TGTGCCAGCAGTCCCCACCGGGAGCAGTACTTC; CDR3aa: CASSPHREQYF
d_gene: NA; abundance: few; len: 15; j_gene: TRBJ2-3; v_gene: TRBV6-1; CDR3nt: TGTGCCAGCAGTAAGACCGGAACAGGGCCAGATACGCAGTATTTT; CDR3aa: CASSKTGTGPDTQYF
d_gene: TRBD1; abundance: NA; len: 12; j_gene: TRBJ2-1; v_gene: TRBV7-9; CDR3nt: TGTGCCAGCAGCTGGGACAGGGGGCGGGAATTCTTC; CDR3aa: CASSWDRGREFF
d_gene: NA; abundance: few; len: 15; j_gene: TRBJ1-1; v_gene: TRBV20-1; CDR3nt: TGCAGTGCTAGTGCGGCAGGCCTTATGAACACTGAAGCTTTCTTT; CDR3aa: CSASAAGLMNTEAFF
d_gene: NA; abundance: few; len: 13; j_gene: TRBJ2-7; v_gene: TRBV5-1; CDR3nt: TGCGCCAGCCGGGGGACCAGGCCCTACGAGCAGTACTTC; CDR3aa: CASRGTRPYEQYF
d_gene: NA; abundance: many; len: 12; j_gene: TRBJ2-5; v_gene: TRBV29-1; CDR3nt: TGCAGCGTTTCCGGGGTCGGGGAGACCCAGTACTTC; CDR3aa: CSVSGVGETQYF
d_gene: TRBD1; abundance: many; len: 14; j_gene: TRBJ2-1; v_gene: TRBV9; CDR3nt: TGTGCCAGCAGCTCGGACAGGGGGCGAGATGAGCAGTTCTTC; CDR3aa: CASSSDRGRDEQFF
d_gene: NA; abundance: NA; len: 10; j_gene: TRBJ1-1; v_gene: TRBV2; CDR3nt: TGTGCCAGTGAGAACACTGAAGCTTTCTTT; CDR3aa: CASENTEAFF
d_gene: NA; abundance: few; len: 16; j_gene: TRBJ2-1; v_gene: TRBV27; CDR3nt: TGTGCCAGCAGTTTTCAGGGGCCGGGCTCCTACAATGAGCAGTTCTTC; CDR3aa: CASSFQGPGSYNEQFF
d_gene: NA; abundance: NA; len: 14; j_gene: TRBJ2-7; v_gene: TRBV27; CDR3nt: TGTGCCAGCAGTTTTCAGAGTGGTTCCTACGCGCAGTACTTC; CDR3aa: CASSFQSGSYAQYF
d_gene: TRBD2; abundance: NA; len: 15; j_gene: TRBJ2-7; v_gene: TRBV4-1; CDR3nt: TGCGCCAGCAGCCAACCAGCGGGGAGCTCCTACGAGCAGTACTTC; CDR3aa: CASSQPAGSSYEQYF
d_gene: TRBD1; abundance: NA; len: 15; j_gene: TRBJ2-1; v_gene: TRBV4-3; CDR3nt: TGCGCCAGCAGCCTAGGACAGGGGGCGTTAAATGAGCAGTTCTTC; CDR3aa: CASSLGQGALNEQFF
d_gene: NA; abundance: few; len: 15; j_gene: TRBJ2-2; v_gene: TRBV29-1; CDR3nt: TGCAGCGTTATCACAGGAGGGCAACGATTAGGGGAGCTGTTTTTT; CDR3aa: CSVITGGQRLGELFF
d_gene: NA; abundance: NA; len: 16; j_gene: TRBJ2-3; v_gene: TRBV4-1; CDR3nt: TGCGCCAGCAGGATACTAGAGGGGACTAGCACAGATACGCAGTATTTT; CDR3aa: CASRILEGTSTDTQYF
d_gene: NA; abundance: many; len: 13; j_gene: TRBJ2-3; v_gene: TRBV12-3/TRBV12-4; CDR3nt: TGTGCCAGCCTGAGCGGGCACACAGATACGCAGTATTTT; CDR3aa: CASLSGHTDTQYF
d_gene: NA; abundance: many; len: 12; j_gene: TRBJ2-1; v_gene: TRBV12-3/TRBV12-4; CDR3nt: TGTGCCAGCGCGTTTTGGGGGAATGAGCAGTTCTTC; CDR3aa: CASAFWGNEQFF
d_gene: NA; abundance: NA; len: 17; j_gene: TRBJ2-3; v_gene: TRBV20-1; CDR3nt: TGCAGTGCTAGAGATCGCAGGGTTAATGAACGGGAAGATACGCAGTATTTT; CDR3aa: CSARDRRVNEREDTQYF
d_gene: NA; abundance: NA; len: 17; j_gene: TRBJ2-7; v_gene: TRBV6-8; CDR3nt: TGTGCCAGCAGTTACCCACCTGAGGTCAGGGAAATCTACGAGCAGTACTTC; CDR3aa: CASSYPPEVREIYEQYF
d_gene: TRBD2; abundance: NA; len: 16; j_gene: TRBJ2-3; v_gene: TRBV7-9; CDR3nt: TGTGCCAGCAGTTTCGGACTAGCGGAGGGGACAGATACGCAGTATTTT; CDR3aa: CASSFGLAEGTDTQYF
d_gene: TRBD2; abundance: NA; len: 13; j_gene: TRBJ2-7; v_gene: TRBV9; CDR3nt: TGTGCCAGTAGCGGGATTAATGACTACGAGCAGTACTTC; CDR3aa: CASSGINDYEQYF
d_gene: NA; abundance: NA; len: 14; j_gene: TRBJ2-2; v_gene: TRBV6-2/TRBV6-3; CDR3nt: TGTGCCAGCAGTTACCCACCGCGTCCCGGGGAGCTGTTTTTT; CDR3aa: CASSYPPRPGELFF
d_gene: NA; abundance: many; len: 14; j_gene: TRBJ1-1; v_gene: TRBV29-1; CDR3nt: TGCAGCGGCGGCGAGTCCCCCGAGAGCACTGAAGCTTTCTTT; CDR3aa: CSGGESPESTEAFF
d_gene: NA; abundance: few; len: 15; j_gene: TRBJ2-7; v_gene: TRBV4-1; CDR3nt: TGCGCCAGCAGCCCTTCCCGGGACTCTACCTACGAGCAGTACTTC; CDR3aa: CASSPSRDSTYEQYF
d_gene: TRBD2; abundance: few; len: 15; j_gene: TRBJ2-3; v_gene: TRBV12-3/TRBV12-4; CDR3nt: TGTGCCAGCAGCCAGGGACTAGCGGGCCGCAATACGCAGTATTTT; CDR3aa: CASSQGLAGRNTQYF
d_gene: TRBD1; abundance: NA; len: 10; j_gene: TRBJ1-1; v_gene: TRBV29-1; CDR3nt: TGCAGCGTTGAGGACAGGGCATCTTTCTTT; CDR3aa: CSVEDRASFF
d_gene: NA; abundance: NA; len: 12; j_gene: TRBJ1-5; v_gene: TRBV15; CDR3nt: TGTGCCACCAGCAGATCGAATCAGCCCCAGCATTTT; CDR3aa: CATSRSNQPQHF
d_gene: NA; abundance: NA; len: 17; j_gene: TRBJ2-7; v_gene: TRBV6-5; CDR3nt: TGTGCCAGCGGTTTTTCGAAAAGAACCCCAGAAACCTACGAGCAGTACTTC; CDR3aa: CASGFSKRTPETYEQYF
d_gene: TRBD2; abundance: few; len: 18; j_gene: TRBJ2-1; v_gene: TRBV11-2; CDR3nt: TGTGCCAGCAGCTCATACGACCGGGGCGGGAGGTTTGGCAATGAGCAGTTCTTC; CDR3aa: CASSSYDRGGRFGNEQFF
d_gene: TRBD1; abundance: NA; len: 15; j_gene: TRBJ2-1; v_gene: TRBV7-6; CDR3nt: TGTGCCAGCAGCATCCGGGACAGCATTTACAATGAGCAGTTCTTC; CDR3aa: CASSIRDSIYNEQFF
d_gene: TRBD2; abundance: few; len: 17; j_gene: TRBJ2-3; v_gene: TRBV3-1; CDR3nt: TGTGCCAGCAGCCAATCTAGCGGGAGGGCCGGCACAGATACGCAGTATTTT; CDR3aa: CASSQSSGRAGTDTQYF
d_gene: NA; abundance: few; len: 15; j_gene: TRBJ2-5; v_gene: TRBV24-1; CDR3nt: TGTGCCACCAGTGATTTGTGCAGGTATCAAGAGACCCAGTACTTC; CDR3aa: CATSDLCRYQETQYF
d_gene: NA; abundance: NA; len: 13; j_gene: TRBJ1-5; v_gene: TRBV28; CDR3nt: TGTGCCAGATCGAGGAATAGCAATCAGCCCCAGCATTTT; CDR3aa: CARSRNSNQPQHF
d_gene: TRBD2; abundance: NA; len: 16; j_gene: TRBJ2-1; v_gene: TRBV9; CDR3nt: TGTGCCAGCAGCGTAGTCATGACTAGCGGGAGGGATGAGCAGTTCTTC; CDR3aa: CASSVVMTSGRDEQFF
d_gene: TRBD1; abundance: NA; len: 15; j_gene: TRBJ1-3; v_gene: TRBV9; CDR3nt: TGTGCCAGCAGCCCGAGGACAGGGGCTGGAAACACCATATATTTT; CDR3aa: CASSPRTGAGNTIYF
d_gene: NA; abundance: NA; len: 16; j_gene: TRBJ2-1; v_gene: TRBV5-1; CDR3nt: TGCGCCAGCAGCCCCTACCGCGATAGCTCCTACAATGAGCAGTTCTTC; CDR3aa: CASSPYRDSSYNEQFF
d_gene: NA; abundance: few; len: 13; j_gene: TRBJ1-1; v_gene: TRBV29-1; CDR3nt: TGCAGCGTTGGGGGAGGAATCGACACTGAAGCTTTCTTT; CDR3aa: CSVGGGIDTEAFF
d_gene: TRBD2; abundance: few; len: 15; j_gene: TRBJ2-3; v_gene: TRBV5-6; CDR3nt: TGTGCCAGCAGCTGGGGACTAGCGGGGGAGGATACGCAGTATTTT; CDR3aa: CASSWGLAGEDTQYF
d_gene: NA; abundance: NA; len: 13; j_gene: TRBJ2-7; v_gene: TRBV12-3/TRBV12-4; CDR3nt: TGTGCCAGCAGTCCCTCCGCCTCGGGCGAGCAGTACTTC; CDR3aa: CASSPSASGEQYF
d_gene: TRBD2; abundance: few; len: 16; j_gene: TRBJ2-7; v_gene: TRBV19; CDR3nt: TGTGCCAGTAGCCCTGCCGGGGGAGGGGCATACTACGAGCAGTACTTC; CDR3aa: CASSPAGGGAYYEQYF
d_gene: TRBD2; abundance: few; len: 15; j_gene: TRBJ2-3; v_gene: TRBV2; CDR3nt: TGTGCCAGCAGTGAACCGGGACTAGCGGGAGATACGCAGTATTTT; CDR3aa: CASSEPGLAGDTQYF
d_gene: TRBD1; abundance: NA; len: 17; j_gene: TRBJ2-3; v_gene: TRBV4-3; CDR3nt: TGCGCCAGCAGCCAAGATGGGACAGGAGGTTTCACAGATACGCAGTATTTT; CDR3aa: CASSQDGTGGFTDTQYF
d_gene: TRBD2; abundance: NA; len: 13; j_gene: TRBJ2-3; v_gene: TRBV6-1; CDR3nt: TGTGCCAGCAGCTCCGGCGGGGGGGATACGCAGTATTTT; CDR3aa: CASSSGGGDTQYF
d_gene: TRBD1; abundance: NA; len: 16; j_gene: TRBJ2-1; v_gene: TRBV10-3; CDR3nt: TGTGCCATCAGCGAAAGCCCTGGGACAGGGATCTATGAGCAGTTCTTC; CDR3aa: CAISESPGTGIYEQFF
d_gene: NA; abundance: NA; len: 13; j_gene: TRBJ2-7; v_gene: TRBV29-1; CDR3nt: TGCAGCGTTGAAGATCCCGGCTCCTGCGAGCAGTACTTC; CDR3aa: CSVEDPGSCEQYF